A selection of T cell receptor beta chains follows, all from one sample in a study of naive and memory T cell subsets. TCRdb ran MiXCR on the UMI-ligation and nested PCR reads and lists one entry per CDR3 protein. The sample holds roughly 150,000 distinct CDR3 sequences, roughly a fifth seen once. The sequencing sample was made of naive CD8+ T cells from blood. Receptors were obtained from a human donor in good health. The CDR3 runs from the conserved cysteine through the conserved F or W. The D gene is left open where the match is weak. Clone size is not always given. Where it is, it says once, few, many or a class for expanded clones.

J	V	D	size	DNA	CDR3
TRBJ2-1	TRBV4-1	-	-	TGCGCCAGCAGCCCTCCCGGCCAGGTGGTCGGTAATGAGCAGTTCTTC	CASSPPGQVVGNEQFF
TRBJ2-1	TRBV9	TRBD1	-	TGTGCCAGCAGCGCCCCCCTGTCCGGTGACAGGGATGAGGCTGAGCAGTTCTTC	CASSAPLSGDRDEAEQFF
TRBJ2-7	TRBV28	TRBD2	few	TGTGCCAGCAGCCCACGGGAGGGCCCTCTCAACGAGCAGTACTTC	CASSPREGPLNEQYF
TRBJ2-2	TRBV19	-	-	TGTGCCAGTAGCAAGGGGGGGGCCGGGGAGCTGTTTTTT	CASSKGGAGELFF
TRBJ2-7	TRBV5-1	-	few	TGCGCCAGCAGCTTGGTCGGGGCAGGAGAGCAGTACTTC	CASSLVGAGEQYF
TRBJ1-1	TRBV5-1	-	-	TGCGCCAGCAGCTTGGAGACGTCGAACACTGAAGCTTTCTTT	CASSLETSNTEAFF
TRBJ1-1	TRBV4-1	-	-	TGCGCCAGCAGCCATCAGGGGTACACTGAAGCTTTCTTT	CASSHQGYTEAFF
TRBJ2-3	TRBV4-1	TRBD2	many	TGCGCCAGCAGCCCGCCCGGGACTAGGCGGTATTTT	CASSPPGTRRYF
TRBJ2-3	TRBV10-3	TRBD1	-	TGTGCCATCAGTGAGCTCGGACAGGGGACAGATACGCAGTATTTT	CAISELGQGTDTQYF
TRBJ2-5	TRBV7-3	-	-	TGTGCCAGCAGCTTGAATACCCAAGAGACCCAGTACTTC	CASSLNTQETQYF
TRBJ2-1	TRBV7-8	-	-	TGTGCCAGCAGGCCGATAATGGTACAGTATAACAATGAGCAGTTCTTC	CASRPIMVQYNNEQFF
TRBJ1-5	TRBV12-3/TRBV12-4	TRBD1	-	TGTGCCAGCAGCCAAGGACAGGGGTGGAATCAGCCCCAGCATTTT	CASSQGQGWNQPQHF
TRBJ2-5	TRBV5-4	-	-	TGTGCCAGCAGCTTTTCGGGGTCAGCAATAGAGACCCAGTACTTC	CASSFSGSAIETQYF
TRBJ2-3	TRBV19	TRBD1	-	TGTGCCAGTACCCGACAGACAGGGAATGGAGCAGATACGCAGTATTTT	CASTRQTGNGADTQYF
TRBJ1-5	TRBV12-3/TRBV12-4	TRBD1	few	TGTGCCAGCAGTTGGGACAGGGGGGATTCTTATAGCAATCAGCCCCAGCATTTT	CASSWDRGDSYSNQPQHF
TRBJ2-6	TRBV30	-	few	TGTGCCTGGAGTCCCCCAGGGGCTGGGGCCAACGTCCTGACTTTC	CAWSPPGAGANVLTF
TRBJ1-1	TRBV6-6	TRBD1	-	TGTGCCAGCAGTTCCGGGACAGACTGGGGCACTGAAGCTTTCTTT	CASSSGTDWGTEAFF
TRBJ2-5	TRBV12-3/TRBV12-4	TRBD2	few	TGTGCCAGCAGCCCAGGACTAGCCCAAGAGACCCAGTACTTC	CASSPGLAQETQYF
TRBJ2-3	TRBV20-1	TRBD2	-	TGCAGTGCTAGAGTAACTAGCGGGAGGCCCAGCACAGATACGCAGTATTTT	CSARVTSGRPSTDTQYF
TRBJ2-2	TRBV7-9	-	-	TGTGCCAGCAGCTTAGTGGGCGCCGGCACCGGGGAGCTGTTTTTT	CASSLVGAGTGELFF
TRBJ2-1	TRBV6-6	-	-	TGTGCCAGCAGTTATTTAGCGGAGGAGCAGTTCTTC	CASSYLAEEQFF
TRBJ2-3	TRBV28	TRBD2	-	TGTGCCAGCAGCTTAGCCCTAGCGGACTACACAGATACGCAGTATTTT	CASSLALADYTDTQYF
TRBJ2-3	TRBV6-2/TRBV6-3	TRBD2	-	TGTGCCAGCAGTTATACGGGACTAGCGGGAGTTGGAGATACGCAGTATTTT	CASSYTGLAGVGDTQYF
TRBJ2-3	TRBV28	-	few	TGTGCCAGCAGTTACCGGGACTGGCAAACAGATACGCAGTATTTT	CASSYRDWQTDTQYF
TRBJ2-2	TRBV29-1	-	few	TGCAGCGTTGATATTTTTACAGGGACGAACACCGGGGAGCTGTTTTTT	CSVDIFTGTNTGELFF
TRBJ2-5	TRBV7-2	-	few	TGTCCCAGCAGCTTAGTGGGCGAAGAGACCCAGTACTTC	CPSSLVGEETQYF
TRBJ1-2	TRBV9	TRBD1	few	TGTGCCAGCAGCGCGGTGGCAGGGGGTATAGATGGCTACACCTTC	CASSAVAGGIDGYTF
TRBJ2-1	TRBV7-9	-	few	TGTGCCAGCAGCTTAACGGAGGCCTACAATGAGCAGTTCTTC	CASSLTEAYNEQFF
TRBJ2-5	TRBV28	TRBD1	-	TGTGCCAGCAGTTTACCTCCTTGGGGGACAGGAGCCCAAGAGACCCAGTACTTC	CASSLPPWGTGAQETQYF
TRBJ1-5	TRBV12-3/TRBV12-4	-	few	TGTGCCAGCAGCCATTCGACCGCGTTCCAGCCCCAGCATTTT	CASSHSTAFQPQHF
TRBJ2-6	TRBV27	-	once	TGTGCCAGCAGTTTATACCTGACAGCTTCTGGGGCCAACGTCCTGACTTTC	CASSLYLTASGANVLTF
TRBJ2-2	TRBV4-3	-	few	TGCGCCAGCAGCCAGCGGGGAACCGGGGAGCTGTTTTTT	CASSQRGTGELFF
TRBJ2-5	TRBV28	-	few	TGTGCCAGCAGTTCAGAGACAGTTTCGGAGACCCAGTACTTC	CASSSETVSETQYF
TRBJ2-3	TRBV24-1	TRBD2	-	TGTGCCACCAGAGCCCAACCGGGACTACAGAGCACAGATACGCAGTATTTT	CATRAQPGLQSTDTQYF
TRBJ2-7	TRBV29-1	-	-	TGCAGCGTTGAAGATGAATACTACGAGCAGTACTTC	CSVEDEYYEQYF
TRBJ2-5	TRBV7-6	TRBD1	once	TGTGCCAGCAGCCTAAGGGACAGGACCCAAGAGACCCAGTACTTC	CASSLRDRTQETQYF
TRBJ1-5	TRBV12-3/TRBV12-4	TRBD1	-	TGTGCCAGCGCTGGAAGAGGGGGCTCGGGCAATCAGCCCCAGCATTTT	CASAGRGGSGNQPQHF
TRBJ2-3	TRBV29-1	-	-	TGCAGCGCATCAGGGGGGTCCGGAGATACGCAGTATTTT	CSASGGSGDTQYF
TRBJ1-5	TRBV27	-	few	TGTGCCAGCAGTTTATCGGCGAGGGGCCAGCCCCAGCATTTT	CASSLSARGQPQHF
TRBJ2-5	TRBV6-5	TRBD2	many	TGTGCCAGCAGTTATCGATTAGCGGGAGTGGTGGAGACCCAGTACTTC	CASSYRLAGVVETQYF
TRBJ2-1	TRBV15	TRBD2	-	TGTGCCACCAGCGATATAGCGGGAAGCTCCTACAATGAGCAGTTCTTC	CATSDIAGSSYNEQFF
TRBJ2-7	TRBV19	TRBD1	few	TGTGCCAGTAGTTTCGGGACAGGAGATTACGAGCAGTACTTC	CASSFGTGDYEQYF
TRBJ2-3	TRBV2	-	once	TGTGCCAGCAGTGAACAGGGAGCGGGCACAGATACGCAGTATTTT	CASSEQGAGTDTQYF
TRBJ2-1	TRBV3-1	TRBD1	-	TGTGCCAGCAGCCAACCTAAGACAGGGTCGGATGAGCAGTTCTTC	CASSQPKTGSDEQFF
TRBJ1-1	TRBV6-5	TRBD1	few	TGTGCCAGCAGTTACGGGGGACAGGGAGGGGTAGATACTGAAGCTTTCTTT	CASSYGGQGGVDTEAFF
TRBJ2-5	TRBV2	-	few	TGTGCCAGCAGTTCAGGGGAGGGGGGAGAGACCCAGTACTTC	CASSSGEGGETQYF
TRBJ1-5	TRBV25-1	-	few	TGTGCCAGCAGTGAAACTGGTGAGGCTCAGCCCCAGCATTTT	CASSETGEAQPQHF
TRBJ2-7	TRBV6-1	-	many	TGTGCCAGCAGTGAAGCTTGGGCATTACACGAGCAGTACTTC	CASSEAWALHEQYF